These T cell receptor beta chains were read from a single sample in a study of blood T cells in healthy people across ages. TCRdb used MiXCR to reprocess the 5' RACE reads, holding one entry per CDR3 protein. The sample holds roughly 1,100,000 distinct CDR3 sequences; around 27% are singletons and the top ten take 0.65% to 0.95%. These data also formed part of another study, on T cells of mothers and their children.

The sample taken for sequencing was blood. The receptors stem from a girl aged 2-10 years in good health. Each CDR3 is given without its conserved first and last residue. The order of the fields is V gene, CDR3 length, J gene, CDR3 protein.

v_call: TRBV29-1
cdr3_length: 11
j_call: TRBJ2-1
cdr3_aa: SVEKSSYNEQF

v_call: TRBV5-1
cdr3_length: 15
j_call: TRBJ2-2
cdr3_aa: ASSLGQGVAGTGELF

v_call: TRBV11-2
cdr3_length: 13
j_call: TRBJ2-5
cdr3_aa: ASSLEAGALVAQY

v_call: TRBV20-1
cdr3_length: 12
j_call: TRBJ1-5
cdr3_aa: SATDSFGNQPQH

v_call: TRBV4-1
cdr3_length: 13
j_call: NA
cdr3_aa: ASSQGTSESYEQY

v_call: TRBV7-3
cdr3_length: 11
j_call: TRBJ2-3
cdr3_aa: ASSLRAIDTQY

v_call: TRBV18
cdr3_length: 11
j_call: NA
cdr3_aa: ASSPSRGDEQF

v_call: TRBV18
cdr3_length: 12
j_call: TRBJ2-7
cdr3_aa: ASSPSADAYEQY

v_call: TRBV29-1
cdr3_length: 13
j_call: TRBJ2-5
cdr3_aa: SVDLGGATVETQY

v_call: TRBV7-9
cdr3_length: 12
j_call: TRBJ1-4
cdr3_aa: ASSLGQAPEKLF

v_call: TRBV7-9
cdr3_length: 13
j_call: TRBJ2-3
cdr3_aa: ASSLTAGASDTQY

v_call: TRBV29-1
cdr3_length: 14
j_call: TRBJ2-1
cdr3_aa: SVGLAGGLSYNEQF

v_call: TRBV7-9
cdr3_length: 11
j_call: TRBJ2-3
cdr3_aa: ASSPPPTDTQY

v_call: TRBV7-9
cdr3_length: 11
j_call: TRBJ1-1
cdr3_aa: ASSQRADFEAF

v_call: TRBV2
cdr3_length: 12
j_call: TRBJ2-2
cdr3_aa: AGTRDSSTGELF

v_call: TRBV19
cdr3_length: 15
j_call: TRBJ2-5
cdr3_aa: ASAALFTSGKEETQY

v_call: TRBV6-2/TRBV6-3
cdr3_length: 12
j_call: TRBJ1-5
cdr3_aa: ASSYIAQEQPQH

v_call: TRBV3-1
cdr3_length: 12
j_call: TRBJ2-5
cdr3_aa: ASSRVGGGETQY

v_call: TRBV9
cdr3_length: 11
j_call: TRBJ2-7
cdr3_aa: ASSIAGGSEQY

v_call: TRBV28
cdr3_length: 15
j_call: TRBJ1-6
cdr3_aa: ASSRGPGRSYNSPLH

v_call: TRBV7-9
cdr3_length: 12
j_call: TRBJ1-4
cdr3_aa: ASSQGTEAGKLF

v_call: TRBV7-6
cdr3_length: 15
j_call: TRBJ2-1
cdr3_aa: ASSSAPSDSSYNEQF

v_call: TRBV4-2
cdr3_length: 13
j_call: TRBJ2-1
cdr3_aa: ASSPVGSGVNEQF

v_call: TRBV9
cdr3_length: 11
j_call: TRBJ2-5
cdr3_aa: ASSGQVEETQY

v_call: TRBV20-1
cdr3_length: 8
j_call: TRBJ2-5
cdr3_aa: SARRETQY

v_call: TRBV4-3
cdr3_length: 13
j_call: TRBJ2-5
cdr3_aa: ASSQGYRYQETQY

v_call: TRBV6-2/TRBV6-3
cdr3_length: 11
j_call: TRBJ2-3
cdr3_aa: ASSLIATDTQY

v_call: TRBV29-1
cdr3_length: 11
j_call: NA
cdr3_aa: SALPGSKETQY

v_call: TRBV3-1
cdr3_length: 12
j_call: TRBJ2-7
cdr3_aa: ASSQRTSGNEQY

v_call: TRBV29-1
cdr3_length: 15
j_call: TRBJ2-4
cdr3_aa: SAQGFQAAGAKNIQY

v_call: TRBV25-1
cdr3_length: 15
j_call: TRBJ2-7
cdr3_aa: ASSEWRTGGLQDEQY

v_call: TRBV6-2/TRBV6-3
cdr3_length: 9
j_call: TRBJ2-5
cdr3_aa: ASSYGAEEY

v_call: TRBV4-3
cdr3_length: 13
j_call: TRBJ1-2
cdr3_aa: ASSQDRSGLYGYT

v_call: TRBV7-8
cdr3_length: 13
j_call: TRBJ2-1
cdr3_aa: ASSLVAGRSNEQF

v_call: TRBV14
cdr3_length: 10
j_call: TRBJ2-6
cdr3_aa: ASGPGANVLT

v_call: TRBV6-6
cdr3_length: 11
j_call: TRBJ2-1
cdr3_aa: ASSYSTGSPPF

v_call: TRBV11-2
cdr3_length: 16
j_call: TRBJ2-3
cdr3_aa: ASSDPRGVGLSTDTQY

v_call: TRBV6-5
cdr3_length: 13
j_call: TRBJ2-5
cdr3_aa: ASNPRGTPSETQY

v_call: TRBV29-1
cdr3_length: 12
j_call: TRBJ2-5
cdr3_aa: SVEDVSAKETQY

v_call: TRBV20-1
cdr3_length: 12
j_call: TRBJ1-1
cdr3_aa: SASRDRTNTEAF

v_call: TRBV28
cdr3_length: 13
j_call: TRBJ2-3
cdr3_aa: ASSLRSGYTDTQY

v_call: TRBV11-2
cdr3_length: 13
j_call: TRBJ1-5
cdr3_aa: ASSQWGTSNQPQH

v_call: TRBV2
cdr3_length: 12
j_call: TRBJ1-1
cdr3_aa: ASSVQSMNTVAF

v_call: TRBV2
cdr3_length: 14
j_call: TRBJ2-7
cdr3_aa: ASSPVEGASSYEQY

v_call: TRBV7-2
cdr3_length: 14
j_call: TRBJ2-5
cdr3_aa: ASSLESSGGWWTQY

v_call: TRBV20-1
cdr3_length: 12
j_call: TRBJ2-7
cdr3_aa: SARSGRSSYEQY

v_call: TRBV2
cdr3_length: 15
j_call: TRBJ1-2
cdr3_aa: ASSPSRVGGVGYGYT

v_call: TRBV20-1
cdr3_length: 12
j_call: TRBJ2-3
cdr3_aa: SAREELGTDTQY

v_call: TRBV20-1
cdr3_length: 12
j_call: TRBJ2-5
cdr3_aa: SAQTGVTQETQY

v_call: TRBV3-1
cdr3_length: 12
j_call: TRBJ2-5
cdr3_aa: ASSQGSYQETQY

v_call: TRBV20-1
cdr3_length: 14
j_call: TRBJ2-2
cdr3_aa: NARRTSGGLTGELF

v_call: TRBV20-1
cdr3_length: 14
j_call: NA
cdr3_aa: SARPGTSGDFYEQY

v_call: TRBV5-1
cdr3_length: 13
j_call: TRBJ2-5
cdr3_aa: ASSLGQGAKETQY

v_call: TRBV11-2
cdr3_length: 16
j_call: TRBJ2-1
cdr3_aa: ASSPRLGGTSGHNEQF

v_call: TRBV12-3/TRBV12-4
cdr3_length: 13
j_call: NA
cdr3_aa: ASSPTLVRVDEQY

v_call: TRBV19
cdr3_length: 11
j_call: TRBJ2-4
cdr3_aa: ASSGQVENIQY

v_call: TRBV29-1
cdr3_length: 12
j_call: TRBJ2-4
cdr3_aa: SVESGGGENIQY